A selection of T cell receptor beta chains follows, all from one sample in a study of response to subunit inactivated influenza vaccine. TCRdb independently ran MiXCR on the RT-PCR reads; one entry per CDR3 protein. The sample lists a few hundred thousand distinct CDR3 sequences; 14% were seen once. Sequenced here: PBMCs from blood, sampled approximately 12 days after vaccination. Receptors were obtained from a man aged 50 to 60 who received an inactivated influenza vaccine. Each CDR3 is given with its conserved first and last residue. A D gene is named only where the DNA matches it firmly. Clone size is given for some rows only: seen once, a few or many times, or a class if the clone is expanded.

v_call: TRBV6-1
d_call: -
clone_size: few
j_call: TRBJ1-1
cdr3_aa: CASSGRTAMNTEAFF
cdr3_nt: TGTGCCAGCAGTGGCCGGACAGCTATGAACACTGAAGCTTTCTTT

v_call: TRBV14
d_call: -
clone_size: many
j_call: TRBJ2-5
cdr3_aa: CASSQWGLETQYF
cdr3_nt: TGTGCCAGCAGCCAGTGGGGTCTCGAGACCCAGTACTTC

v_call: TRBV27
d_call: TRBD1
clone_size: -
j_call: TRBJ2-1
cdr3_aa: CASSLYRGRDEQFF
cdr3_nt: TGTGCCAGCAGTTTATACAGGGGGCGAGATGAGCAGTTCTTC

v_call: TRBV9
d_call: -
clone_size: few
j_call: TRBJ2-5
cdr3_aa: CASSVGGSRETQYF
cdr3_nt: TGTGCCAGCAGCGTAGGTGGCAGTCGAGAGACCCAGTACTTC

v_call: TRBV29-1
d_call: TRBD1
clone_size: -
j_call: TRBJ2-7
cdr3_aa: CSAGDSFFPYEQYF
cdr3_nt: TGCAGCGCCGGGGACAGTTTTTTCCCCTACGAGCAGTACTTC

v_call: TRBV4-3
d_call: -
clone_size: -
j_call: TRBJ2-7
cdr3_aa: CASTQETESYEQYF
cdr3_nt: TGCGCCAGCACCCAAGAGACAGAGTCCTACGAGCAGTACTTC

v_call: TRBV11-1
d_call: -
clone_size: -
j_call: TRBJ2-2
cdr3_aa: CASSFALPGELFF
cdr3_nt: TGTGCCAGCAGCTTCGCCTTGCCCGGGGAGCTGTTTTTT

v_call: TRBV15
d_call: -
clone_size: few
j_call: TRBJ2-7
cdr3_aa: CATSRDLVGEQYF
cdr3_nt: TGTGCCACCAGCAGAGATTTAGTTGGAGAGCAGTACTTC

v_call: TRBV7-2
d_call: TRBD2
clone_size: few
j_call: TRBJ2-1
cdr3_aa: CASSLISGAEQFF
cdr3_nt: TGTGCCAGCAGCTTGATTAGCGGGGCTGAGCAGTTCTTC

v_call: TRBV28
d_call: TRBD2
clone_size: -
j_call: TRBJ2-7
cdr3_aa: CASSLGEGGNEQYF
cdr3_nt: TGTGCCAGCAGTCTAGGGGAGGGAGGGAACGAGCAGTACTTC

v_call: TRBV7-2
d_call: -
clone_size: -
j_call: TRBJ2-2
cdr3_aa: CASSKRQLAGELFF
cdr3_nt: TGTGCCAGCAGCAAACGACAACTAGCCGGGGAGCTGTTTTTT

v_call: TRBV7-2
d_call: TRBD1
clone_size: once
j_call: TRBJ2-7
cdr3_aa: CASSLVNRGYEQYF
cdr3_nt: TGTGCCAGCAGCTTAGTTAACAGGGGATACGAGCAGTACTTC

v_call: TRBV7-9
d_call: -
clone_size: -
j_call: TRBJ2-6
cdr3_aa: CASSFRANVLTF
cdr3_nt: TGTGCCAGCAGCTTCCGGGCCAACGTCCTGACTTTC

v_call: TRBV5-1
d_call: TRBD1
clone_size: -
j_call: TRBJ2-7
cdr3_aa: CASMEQGASDEQYF
cdr3_nt: TGCGCCAGCATGGAGCAGGGGGCTTCGGACGAGCAGTACTTC

v_call: TRBV28
d_call: TRBD2
clone_size: -
j_call: TRBJ2-5
cdr3_aa: CASSPPGGFQETQYF
cdr3_nt: TGTGCCAGCAGTCCCCCGGGAGGATTTCAAGAGACCCAGTACTTC

v_call: TRBV25-1
d_call: -
clone_size: many
j_call: TRBJ1-2
cdr3_aa: CASSDRGYYGYTF
cdr3_nt: TGTGCCAGCAGTGATCGGGGCTACTATGGCTACACCTTC

v_call: TRBV12-3/TRBV12-4
d_call: -
clone_size: few
j_call: TRBJ2-2
cdr3_aa: CASRRVVGTGELFF
cdr3_nt: TGTGCCAGCAGGCGGGTCGTAGGCACCGGGGAGCTGTTTTTT

v_call: TRBV7-4
d_call: -
clone_size: -
j_call: TRBJ1-3
cdr3_aa: CASSLPLWSGNTIYF
cdr3_nt: TGTGCCAGCAGCTTACCCCTGTGGTCTGGGAACACCATATATTTT

v_call: TRBV4-3
d_call: -
clone_size: -
j_call: TRBJ2-1
cdr3_aa: CASSQKLVAPYNEQFF
cdr3_nt: TGCGCCAGCAGCCAGAAGCTGGTAGCCCCCTACAATGAGCAGTTCTTC

v_call: TRBV7-2
d_call: -
clone_size: many
j_call: TRBJ2-7
cdr3_aa: CASSPSFGEQYF
cdr3_nt: TGTGCCAGCAGCCCCAGTTTTGGCGAGCAGTACTTC

v_call: TRBV6-2/TRBV6-3
d_call: TRBD2
clone_size: -
j_call: TRBJ2-7
cdr3_aa: CASSPSGTPPYEQYF
cdr3_nt: TGTGCCAGCAGCCCCAGCGGGACTCCCCCTTACGAGCAGTACTTC

v_call: TRBV3-1
d_call: -
clone_size: -
j_call: TRBJ1-2
cdr3_aa: CASSQDRWDGYTF
cdr3_nt: TGTGCCAGCAGCCAAGATAGGTGGGATGGCTACACCTTC

v_call: TRBV7-2
d_call: -
clone_size: many
j_call: TRBJ2-7
cdr3_aa: CASSLARNSYEQYF
cdr3_nt: TGTGCCAGCAGCTTAGCGCGTAACAGCTACGAGCAGTACTTC

v_call: TRBV20-1
d_call: TRBD1
clone_size: few
j_call: TRBJ2-7
cdr3_aa: CSARKDGRQGAGEQYF
cdr3_nt: TGCAGTGCTAGAAAAGATGGTCGGCAGGGGGCGGGCGAGCAGTACTTC

v_call: TRBV20-1
d_call: -
clone_size: -
j_call: TRBJ2-6
cdr3_aa: CSASVQGRRGANVLTF
cdr3_nt: TGCAGTGCTAGCGTCCAGGGGCGACGGGGGGCCAACGTCCTGACTTTC

v_call: TRBV4-2
d_call: TRBD2
clone_size: few
j_call: TRBJ2-7
cdr3_aa: CASSQEVLAGDEQYF
cdr3_nt: TGTGCCAGCAGCCAAGAGGTATTAGCGGGAGACGAGCAGTACTTC

v_call: TRBV4-1
d_call: -
clone_size: -
j_call: TRBJ2-3
cdr3_aa: CASSQDRSSAADTQYF
cdr3_nt: TGCGCCAGCAGCCAAGACCGGTCCTCTGCTGCAGATACGCAGTATTTT

v_call: TRBV29-1
d_call: TRBD2
clone_size: -
j_call: TRBJ2-1
cdr3_aa: CSVEWLAGALGEQFF
cdr3_nt: TGCAGCGTTGAATGGCTAGCGGGAGCTTTAGGTGAGCAGTTCTTC

v_call: TRBV4-3
d_call: -
clone_size: few
j_call: TRBJ2-7
cdr3_aa: CASSQGFGQGSYEQYF
cdr3_nt: -

v_call: TRBV29-1
d_call: -
clone_size: -
j_call: TRBJ1-2
cdr3_aa: CSVEKGNGYTF
cdr3_nt: TGCAGCGTTGAAAAGGGGAACGGCTACACCTTC

v_call: TRBV12-3/TRBV12-4
d_call: -
clone_size: once
j_call: TRBJ2-7
cdr3_aa: CASSLEGSYERYF
cdr3_nt: TGTGCCAGCAGTTTAGAGGGATCCTACGAGCGGTACTTC

v_call: TRBV6-5
d_call: -
clone_size: few
j_call: TRBJ1-1
cdr3_aa: CASSPSVRGITEAFF
cdr3_nt: TGTGCCAGCAGTCCCTCGGTCCGGGGGATCACTGAAGCTTTCTTT

v_call: TRBV20-1
d_call: -
clone_size: -
j_call: TRBJ2-3
cdr3_aa: CSYDPAHEDTQYF
cdr3_nt: TGCAGTTACGACCCAGCCCATGAGGATACGCAGTATTTT

v_call: TRBV29-1
d_call: -
clone_size: -
j_call: TRBJ2-7
cdr3_aa: CSGSNSYEQYF
cdr3_nt: TGCAGCGGGAGTAACTCCTACGAGCAGTACTTC

v_call: TRBV3-1
d_call: -
clone_size: few
j_call: TRBJ2-6
cdr3_aa: CASSQAPLDGANVLTF
cdr3_nt: TGTGCCAGCAGCCAAGCGCCGTTGGATGGGGCCAACGTCCTGACTTTC

v_call: TRBV7-2
d_call: -
clone_size: -
j_call: TRBJ1-3
cdr3_aa: CASSLGPGGVGRNTIYF
cdr3_nt: TGTGCCAGCAGCTTGGGCCCTGGCGGGGTCGGGAGAAACACCATATATTTT

v_call: TRBV12-3/TRBV12-4
d_call: -
clone_size: -
j_call: TRBJ2-4
cdr3_aa: CASRGTGLKNIQYF
cdr3_nt: TGTGCCAGCAGGGGGACGGGACTTAAAAACATTCAGTACTTC

v_call: TRBV4-3
d_call: -
clone_size: -
j_call: TRBJ2-2
cdr3_aa: CASSLFFTTGELFF
cdr3_nt: TGCGCCAGCAGCCTTTTCTTTACCACCGGGGAGCTGTTTTTT

v_call: TRBV28
d_call: -
clone_size: many
j_call: TRBJ2-1
cdr3_aa: CASSSDTSELYNEQFF
cdr3_nt: TGTGCCAGCAGTTCGGACACTTCGGAACTCTACAATGAGCAGTTCTTC

v_call: TRBV7-9
d_call: TRBD2
clone_size: once
j_call: TRBJ2-1
cdr3_aa: CASSLIVAGGFNNEQFF
cdr3_nt: TGTGCCAGCAGCTTAATCGTAGCGGGAGGTTTCAACAATGAGCAGTTCTTC

v_call: TRBV28
d_call: -
clone_size: -
j_call: TRBJ2-5
cdr3_aa: CASSFLYSETQYF
cdr3_nt: TGTGCCAGCAGTTTTCTTTATTCCGAGACCCAGTACTTC

v_call: TRBV5-4
d_call: TRBD1
clone_size: -
j_call: TRBJ1-6
cdr3_aa: CASSSGGSSYNSPLHF
cdr3_nt: TGTGCCAGCAGCTCAGGGGGGAGCTCCTATAATTCACCCCTCCACTTT

v_call: TRBV27
d_call: TRBD2
clone_size: -
j_call: TRBJ2-7
cdr3_aa: CASSLWGLSASPYEQYF
cdr3_nt: TGTGCCAGCAGTTTATGGGGACTATCCGCATCCCCCTACGAGCAGTACTTC

v_call: TRBV3-1
d_call: -
clone_size: -
j_call: TRBJ2-7
cdr3_aa: CASSPQWTETYEHYF
cdr3_nt: TGTGCCAGCAGCCCCCAATGGACGGAAACCTACGAGCACTACTTC

v_call: TRBV5-6
d_call: -
clone_size: few
j_call: TRBJ2-4
cdr3_aa: CASSFGVAKNIQYF
cdr3_nt: TGTGCCAGCAGCTTTGGGGTAGCCAAAAACATTCAGTACTTC

v_call: TRBV14
d_call: -
clone_size: -
j_call: TRBJ2-3
cdr3_aa: CASSLQGFTQYF
cdr3_nt: TGTGCCAGCAGTTTACAGGGTTTTACGCAGTATTTT

v_call: TRBV20-1
d_call: TRBD2
clone_size: few
j_call: TRBJ2-1
cdr3_aa: CSAGVAGAYNEQFF
cdr3_nt: TGCAGTGCTGGAGTAGCGGGAGCTTACAATGAGCAGTTCTTC

v_call: TRBV15
d_call: TRBD1
clone_size: few
j_call: TRBJ2-4
cdr3_aa: CATSRDRDRGLAKNIQYF
cdr3_nt: TGTGCCACCAGCAGAGATAGGGACAGGGGGCTTGCCAAAAACATTCAGTACTTC